This note documents a single T cell receptor beta chain sequence. Its antigen specificity is not known. Base qualities are not at hand, and no much larger clone is one base apart. These data come from a study of T-cell memory formation after mild COVID-19 (dated by TCRdb to about 2021). Looking at the study overall: TCR sequence clusters from the two donors were found to be largely donor specific. Two young, previously healthy adult volunteers made up the cohort, one male and one female. In a couple of donors, T-cell clones that expanded and contracted after mild COVID-19 were followed by sequencing TCRalpha and TCRbeta repertoires longitudinally.

Overall study results and their limits: Contracting CD4+ clones turned up mainly in the CM and EM memory subsets, whereas EMRA was where CD8+ clones were enriched. The detection of some responding clones in pre-infection memory suggests that pre-existing cross-reactive memory T cells joined the SARS-CoV-2 response. Only two mild cases were covered by the study, and larger cohorts that include severe cases with pre-infection samples were considered necessary. Whether the second-wave clones peaking on day 37 were SARS-CoV-2 specific was not confirmed. Clones contracting from day 15 to 85 had balanced CD4/CD8 phenotypes, while a second wave expanding from day 15 to 37 was biased towards CD4+.

The sequencer was an Illumina NovaSeq 6000. TCRalpha and TCRbeta cDNA libraries were built by 5'RACE with constant-segment primers, adding sample barcodes and unique molecular identifiers. Trizol reagent was used to extract RNA from every sample. The libraries were amplified in two PCR steps, and the second step added a second sample barcode and Illumina TruSeq adapters. Sequencing of libraries was performed on an Illumina NovaSeq with 2 x 150 bp paired-end reads. In the paper's pipeline: Reads were demultiplexed and collapsed into UMI-guided consensus sequences with migec v1.2.7. With mixcr v2.1.11, UMI consensuses were aligned to TRA and TRB V and J templates and assembled into clonotypes. Expanded or contracted clonotypes were those called significant by both edgeR and NoisET, with noise models trained on biological replicates. For edgeR calls, the cutoffs were a false discovery rate-adjusted p below 0.01 and a log2 fold-change threshold of 1. PCA with hierarchical clustering of max-normalized trajectories of the 1000 most abundant clonotypes was used as exploratory dynamics analysis. The CD4 or CD8 phenotype of responding clones was assigned using the separately sequenced CD4+ and CD8+ repertoires. TCRdb redid the processing of the public reads, applying fastp at Q25 and MiXCR, and retained in-frame beta chains. Every distinct CDR3 protein forms one entry, paired with its most common genes and DNA. The authors' filters were not applied to this entry. This sample holds about 600,000 distinct CDR3 sequences; about a fifth were observed only once. The ten largest clones take up 8.4% of the sample.

The V and J ends are trimmed by 6 bases and 8 bases, leaving 13 bases between them. The germline V gene supplies CDR1 MGHDK and CDR2 SYGVNS. Counted from cysteine to phenylalanine, this CDR3 has 12 amino acids. Solely the CDR3 DNA is kept, with 36 bases framed from the first base. Ficoll-Paque density gradient centrifugation was used to isolate PBMCs. This clonotype was sampled from an adult woman who had mild COVID-19 (a few samples of this study predate the infection). The sample titles of this study are shuffled in the database, so cell type and time point are left out; the donor was told from shared clones. The specimen was PBMCs or a T cell subset sorted from them (not recorded which). The chain employs TRBV25-1 and TRBJ2-5, and possibly TRBD1, on 5 matching bases. The sequence in DNA is TGTGCCAGCAGCACTCAAGGGGCAACCCAGTACTTC. Translation gives CASSTQGATQYF.